This T cell receptor beta chain was captured in a study of neurological immune-mediated disorders. Whole-study findings and limits: Among expanded clones, no CDR3 amino acid sequences were shared across subjects, a pattern suggesting private repertoires in all groups.

CD4+ or CD8+ T cells, over 800,000 per library, were used for sorted libraries. In TCRdb, the 5' RACE reads were re-called with MiXCR into one record per CDR3 protein. Of around 15,000 distinct CDR3 sequences in the sample, 9% to 10% were seen once. This clonotype was detected ten times or more. Its specificity is not known. Material: CD8+ T cells from blood. The sequence came from a man aged 45-65 years in good health.

CDR3 loop: CSVAAGLSYEQYF. In DNA, the CDR3 is TGCAGCGTTGCAGCGGGACTGTCCTACGAGCAGTACTTC. The genes are TRBV29-1 and TRBJ2-7; 7 bases fit TRBD2. Germline CDR1 reads SQVTM; CDR2 reads ANQGSEA. This CDR3 region has 13 residues. Trimming took 4 bases from V and 1 from J; bases not matched to a gene: 4.